Reported below is one T cell receptor beta chain. What it binds is not known. CDR1 and CDR2 from the germline V gene are LGHNA and YSLEER. V gave up 4 bases and J gave up 7 bases; unmatched junction bases: 6. This CDR3 is built from 14 residues. This sample was included in a study of T-cell memory formation after mild COVID-19. About the study: Largely donor-specific sequence clusters came from a couple of donors. General study results and limits: Second-wave clones with a day 37 peak had unconfirmed SARS-CoV-2 specificity.

The TCR alpha and TCR beta cDNA libraries, bearing sample barcodes and UMIs, were generated by 5'RACE using constant-segment primers. TCRdb itself ran the 5' RACE reads through MiXCR, one entry per CDR3 protein. This sample yields hundreds of thousands of distinct CDR3 sequences, of which 15% are seen a single time; 2.1% belongs to the top ten. The chain uses TRBV4-3 and TRBJ1-5; 8 bases map to TRBD1. This TCR was sampled from an adult woman who had mild COVID-19 (a few samples of this study predate the infection). Cell type and time point are not known. The specimen was PBMCs or a T cell subset sorted from them (not recorded which). CDR3 nucleotide sequence: TGCGCCAGCAGCCTCGGACAGGGAGAACAGCCCCAGCATTTT. Translated: CASSLGQGEQPQHF.